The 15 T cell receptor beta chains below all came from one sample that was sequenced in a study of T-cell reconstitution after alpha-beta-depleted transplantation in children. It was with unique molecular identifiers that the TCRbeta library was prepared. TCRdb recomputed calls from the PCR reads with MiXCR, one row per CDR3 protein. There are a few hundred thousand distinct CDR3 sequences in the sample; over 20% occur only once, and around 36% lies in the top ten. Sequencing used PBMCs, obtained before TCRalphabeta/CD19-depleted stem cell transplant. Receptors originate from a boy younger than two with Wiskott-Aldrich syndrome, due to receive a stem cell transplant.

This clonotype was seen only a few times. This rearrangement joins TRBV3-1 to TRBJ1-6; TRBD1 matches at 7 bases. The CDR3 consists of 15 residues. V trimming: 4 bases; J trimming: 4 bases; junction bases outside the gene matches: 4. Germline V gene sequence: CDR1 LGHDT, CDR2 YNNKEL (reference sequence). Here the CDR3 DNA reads TGTGCCAGCAGCCTCGGGACAGCATATAATTCACCCCTCCACTTT. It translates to CASSLGTAYNSPLHF.

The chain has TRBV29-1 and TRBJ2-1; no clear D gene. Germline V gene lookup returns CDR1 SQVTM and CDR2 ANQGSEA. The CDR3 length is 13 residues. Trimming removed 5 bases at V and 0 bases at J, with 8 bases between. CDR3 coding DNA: TGCAGCGTTCGGGCGAGCTCCTACAATGAGCAGTTCTTC. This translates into CSVRASSYNEQFF.

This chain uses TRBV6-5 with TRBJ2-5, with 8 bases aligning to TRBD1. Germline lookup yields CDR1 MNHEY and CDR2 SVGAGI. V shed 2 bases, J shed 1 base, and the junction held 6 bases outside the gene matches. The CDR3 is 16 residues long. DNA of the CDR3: TGTGCCAGCAGTTACCCGAGGGACAGGTCCCAAGAGACCCAGTACTTC. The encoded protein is CASSYPRDRSQETQYF.

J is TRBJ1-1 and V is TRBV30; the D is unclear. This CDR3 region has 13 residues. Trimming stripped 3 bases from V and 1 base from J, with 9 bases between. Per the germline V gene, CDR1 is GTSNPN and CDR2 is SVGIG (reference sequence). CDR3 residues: CAWSGVANTEAFF. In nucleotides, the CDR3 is TGTGCCTGGAGCGGGGTGGCGAACACTGAAGCTTTCTTT.

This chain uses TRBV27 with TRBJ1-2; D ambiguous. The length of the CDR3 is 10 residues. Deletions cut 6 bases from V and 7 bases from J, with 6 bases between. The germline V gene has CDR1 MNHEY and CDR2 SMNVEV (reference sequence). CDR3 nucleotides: TGTGCCAGCAGGGTTTGTGGCTACACCTTC. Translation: CASRVCGYTF.

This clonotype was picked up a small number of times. The CDR3 region is CASRTAGAGSNFGETQYF. CDR3 DNA: TGCGCCAGCAGAACCGCCGGGGCGGGGAGTAACTTTGGAGAGACCCAGTACTTC. The chain recombines TRBV5-1 with TRBJ2-5; maybe TRBD2 (6 bases). Deletions cut 5 bases from V and 4 bases from J, with 27 bases between. This CDR3 has 18 residues. In germline, CDR1 is SGHRS, CDR2 YFSETQ.

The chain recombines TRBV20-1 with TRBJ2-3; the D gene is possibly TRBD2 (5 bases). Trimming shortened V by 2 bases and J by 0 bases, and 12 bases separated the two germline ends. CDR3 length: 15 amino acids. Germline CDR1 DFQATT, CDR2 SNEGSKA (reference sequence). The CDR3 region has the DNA TGCAGTGCTAGAAGGGCTAGCACTAGCACAGATACGCAGTATTTT. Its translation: CSARRASTSTDTQYF.

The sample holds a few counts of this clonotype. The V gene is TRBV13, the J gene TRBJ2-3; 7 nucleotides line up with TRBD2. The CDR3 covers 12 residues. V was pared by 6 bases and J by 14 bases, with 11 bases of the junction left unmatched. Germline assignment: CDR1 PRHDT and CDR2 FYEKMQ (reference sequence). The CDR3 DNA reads TGTGCCAGCAGGGCGGGAGCCTCCCGGGCGTATTTT. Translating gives CASRAGASRAYF. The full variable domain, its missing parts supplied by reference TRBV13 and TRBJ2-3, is AAGVIQSPRHLIKEKRETATLKCYPIPRHDTVYWYQQGPGQDPQFLISFYEKMQSDKGSIPDRFSAQQFSDYHSELNMSSLELGDSALYFCASRAGASRAYFGPGTRLTVL.

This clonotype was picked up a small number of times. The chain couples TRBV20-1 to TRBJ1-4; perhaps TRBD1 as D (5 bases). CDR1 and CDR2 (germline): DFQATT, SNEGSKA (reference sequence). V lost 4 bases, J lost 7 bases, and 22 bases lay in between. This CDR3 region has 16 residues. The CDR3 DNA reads TGCAGTGCTAAAGTGGAGGTGGGGACGCGGATTGAAAAACTGTTTTTT. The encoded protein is CSAKVEVGTRIEKLFF.

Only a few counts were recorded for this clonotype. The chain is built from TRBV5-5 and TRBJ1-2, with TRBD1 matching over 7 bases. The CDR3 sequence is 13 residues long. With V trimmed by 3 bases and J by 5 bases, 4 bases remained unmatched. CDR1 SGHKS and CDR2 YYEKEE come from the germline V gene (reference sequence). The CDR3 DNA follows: TGTGCCAGCAGCTGGGGGACAGATTATGGCTACACCTTC. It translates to CASSWGTDYGYTF.

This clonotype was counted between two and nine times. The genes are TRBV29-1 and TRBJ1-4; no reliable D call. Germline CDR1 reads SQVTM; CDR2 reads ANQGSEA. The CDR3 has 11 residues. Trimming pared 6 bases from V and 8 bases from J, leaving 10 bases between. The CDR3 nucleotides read TGCAGCGTCCGGAGGACGGAAAAACTGTTTTTT. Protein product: CSVRRTEKLFF.

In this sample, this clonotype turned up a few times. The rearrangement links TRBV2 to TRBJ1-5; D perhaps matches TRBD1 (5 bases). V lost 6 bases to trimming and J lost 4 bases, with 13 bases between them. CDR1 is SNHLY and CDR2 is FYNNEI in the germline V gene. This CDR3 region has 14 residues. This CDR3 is CASRGQGPNQPQHF. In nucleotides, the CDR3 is TGTGCCAGCAGGGGCCAGGGCCCTAATCAGCCCCAGCATTTT.

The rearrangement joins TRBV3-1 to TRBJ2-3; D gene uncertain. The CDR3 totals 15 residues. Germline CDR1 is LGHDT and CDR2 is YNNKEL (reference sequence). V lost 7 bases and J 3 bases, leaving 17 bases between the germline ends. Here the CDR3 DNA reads TGTGCCAGCACCCTTGGCCCCGTGGTGACAGATACGCAGTATTTT. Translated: CASTLGPVVTDTQYF.

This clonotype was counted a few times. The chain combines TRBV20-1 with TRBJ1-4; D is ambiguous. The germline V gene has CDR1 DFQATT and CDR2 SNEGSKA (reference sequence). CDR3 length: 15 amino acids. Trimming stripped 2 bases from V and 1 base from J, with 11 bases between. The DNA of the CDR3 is TGCAGTGCTAGACCCCCGACGGGAACTAATGAAAAACTGTTTTTT. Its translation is CSARPPTGTNEKLFF.

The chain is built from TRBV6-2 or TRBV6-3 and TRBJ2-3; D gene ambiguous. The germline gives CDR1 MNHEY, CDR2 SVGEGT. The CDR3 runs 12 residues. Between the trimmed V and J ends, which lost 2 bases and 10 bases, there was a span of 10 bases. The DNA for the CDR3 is TGTGCCAGCAGTTACACGGGTGCGCCGCAGTATTTT. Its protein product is CASSYTGAPQYF.